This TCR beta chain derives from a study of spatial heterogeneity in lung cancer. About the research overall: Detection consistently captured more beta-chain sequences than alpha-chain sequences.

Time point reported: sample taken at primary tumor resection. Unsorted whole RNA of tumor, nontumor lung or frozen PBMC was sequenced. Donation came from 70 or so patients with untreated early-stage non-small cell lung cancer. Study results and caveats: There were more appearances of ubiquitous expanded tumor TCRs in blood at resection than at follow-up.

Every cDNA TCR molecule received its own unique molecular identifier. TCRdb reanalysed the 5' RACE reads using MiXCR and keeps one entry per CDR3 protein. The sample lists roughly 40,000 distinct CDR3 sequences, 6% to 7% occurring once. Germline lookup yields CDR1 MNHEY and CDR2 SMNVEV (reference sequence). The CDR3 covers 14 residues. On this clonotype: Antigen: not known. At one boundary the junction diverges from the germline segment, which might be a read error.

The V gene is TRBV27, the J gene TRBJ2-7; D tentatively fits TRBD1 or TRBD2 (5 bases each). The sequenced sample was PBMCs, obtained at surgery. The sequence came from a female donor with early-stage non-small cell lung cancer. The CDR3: CASSGKGSSYELYF. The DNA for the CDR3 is TGTGCCAGCAGTGGTAAGGGGAGCTCCTACGAGCTGTACTTC.